The TCR beta chain described here comes from a study of T cells in Graves' hyperthyroidism and ophthalmopathy. With duration under 3 months, ophthalmopathy was active: Clinical Activity Score at least 3, NOSPECS at least 4. Findings of the study overall: Most clonotypes expanded in the thyroid (above 0.001) were also present in blood. Ophthalmopathy stood apart from stable hyperthyroidism in a 13 V-J model.

Trimming removed 2 bases from V and 10 bases from J, with 13 bases in between. Germline CDR1 reads MNHEY; CDR2 reads SMNVEV (reference sequence). This CDR3 has 13 amino acids. As concerns this clonotype: Its antigen is not identified.

Amplification yielded TCR beta CDR3 regions, with RNA transcripts as the source. RT-PCR in the first round (using the HTBI primer set) targeted the TCR CDR3. A single record per CDR3 protein comes from TCRdb applying MiXCR to the multiplex PCR reads. Here the sample spans under 500,000 distinct CDR3 sequences, about 14% being singletons. Sequencing was done on a sample of blood. The clonotype originates from a man in his forties or fifties with Graves' ophthalmopathy. This chain links TRBV27 with TRBJ2-3; D is ambiguous. CDR3 in amino acids: CASSLTLGSPQYF. CDR3 nucleotide sequence: TGTGCCAGCAGTTTAACGCTAGGTTCTCCGCAGTATTTT.